This T cell receptor (beta chain) was captured by sequencing in a study of low-dose radiotherapy and immunotherapy resistance in tumors. The wider study: The study gave Cohort 2 1 Gy per fraction every two weeks, totaling 13 Gy over 26 weeks. Every two weeks patients got nivolumab 240 mg flat dose, plus ipilimumab 1 mg/kg every six weeks, intravenously. A daily 300 mg dose of oral aspirin was taken by patients for four cycles from cycle 1 day 1.

V lost 8 bases and J lost 4; bases outside the gene matches: 3. Germline V gene lookup returns CDR1 MNHEY and CDR2 SVGEGT. This CDR3 comprises 14 residues. This clonotype appeared many times. Both TCRalpha and TCRbeta chains were reverse transcribed with V-gene-specific primers. TCRs were put through approximately 20 PCR cycles of amplification with Phusion. A constant-region primer and the V-primer adapter served as the primer pair. mRNA, once isolated, was amplified by in vitro transcription. TCRdb reprocessed the reads via MiXCR and lists one record per CDR3 protein. Of 100,000 or so distinct CDR3 sequences in the sample, under 9.5% were seen once. The time point denotes: before trial treatment.

J is TRBJ2-3 and V is TRBV6-2 or TRBV6-3, with TRBD2 matching 13 bases. This TCR came from a male donor with prostate cancer. Sample: PBMCs, taken before treatment. The CDR3 region is CASQLAGGADTQYF. The CDR3 nucleotides read TGTGCCAGCCAACTAGCGGGAGGGGCAGATACGCAGTATTTT.